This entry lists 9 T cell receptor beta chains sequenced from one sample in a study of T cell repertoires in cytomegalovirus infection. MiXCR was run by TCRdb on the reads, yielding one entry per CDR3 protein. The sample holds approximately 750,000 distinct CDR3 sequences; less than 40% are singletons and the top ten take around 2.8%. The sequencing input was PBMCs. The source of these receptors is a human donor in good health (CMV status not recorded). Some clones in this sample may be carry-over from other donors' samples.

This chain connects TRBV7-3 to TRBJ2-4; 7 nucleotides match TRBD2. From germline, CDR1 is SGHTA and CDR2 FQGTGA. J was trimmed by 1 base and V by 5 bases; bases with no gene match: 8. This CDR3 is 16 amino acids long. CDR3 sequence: CASSPTAGSAKNIQYF. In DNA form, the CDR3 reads TGTGCCAGCAGCCCCACAGCGGGAAGCGCCAAAAACATTCAGTACTTC.

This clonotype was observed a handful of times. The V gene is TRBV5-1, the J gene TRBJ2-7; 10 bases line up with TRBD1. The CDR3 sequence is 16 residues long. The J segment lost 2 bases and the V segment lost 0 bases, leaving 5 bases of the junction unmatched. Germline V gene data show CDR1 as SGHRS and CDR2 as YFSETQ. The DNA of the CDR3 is TGCGCCAGCAGCTTGGGCCCGGGACAGGGGACCTACGAGCAGTACTTC. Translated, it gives CASSLGPGQGTYEQYF.

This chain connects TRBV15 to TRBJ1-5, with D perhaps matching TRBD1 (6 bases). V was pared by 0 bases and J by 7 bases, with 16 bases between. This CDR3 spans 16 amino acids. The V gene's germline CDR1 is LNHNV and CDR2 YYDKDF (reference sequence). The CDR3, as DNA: TGTGCCACCAGCAGAGATCCAGGGCAGGGGCGACAGCCCCAGCATTTT. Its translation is CATSRDPGQGRQPQHF.

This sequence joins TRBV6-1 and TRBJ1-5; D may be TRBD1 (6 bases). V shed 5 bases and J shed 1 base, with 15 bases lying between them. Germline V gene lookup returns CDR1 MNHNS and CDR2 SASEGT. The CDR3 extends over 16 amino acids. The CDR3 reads CASSNRVGRSNQPQHF. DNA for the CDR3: TGTGCCAGCAGTAACAGGGTAGGTCGGAGCAATCAGCCCCAGCATTTT.

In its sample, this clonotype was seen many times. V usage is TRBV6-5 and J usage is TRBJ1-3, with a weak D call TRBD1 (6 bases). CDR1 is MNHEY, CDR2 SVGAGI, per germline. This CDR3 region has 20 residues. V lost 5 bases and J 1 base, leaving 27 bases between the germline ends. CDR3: CASSRFRDTRRVFSGNTIYF. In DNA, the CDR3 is TGTGCCAGCAGTCGCTTCCGGGACACGAGGAGGGTGTTTTCTGGAAACACCATATATTTT.

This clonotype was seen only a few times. The CDR3 reads CSASGTAYGYTF. Here the CDR3 DNA reads TGCAGTGCTTCCGGGACCGCCTATGGCTACACCTTC. The rearrangement joins TRBV20-1 to TRBJ1-2, with a weak D call TRBD1 (5 bases). The CDR3 runs to 12 residues. Germline V lookup: CDR1 DFQATT, CDR2 SNEGSKA (reference sequence). Trimming took off 5 bases at V and 4 bases at J, with 11 bases between the two ends.

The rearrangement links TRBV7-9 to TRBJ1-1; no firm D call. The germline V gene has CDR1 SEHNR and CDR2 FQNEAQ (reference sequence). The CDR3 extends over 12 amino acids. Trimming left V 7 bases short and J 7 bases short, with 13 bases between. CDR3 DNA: TGTGCCAGCACCCGAGGTGTAGGTGAAGCTTTCTTT. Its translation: CASTRGVGEAFF.

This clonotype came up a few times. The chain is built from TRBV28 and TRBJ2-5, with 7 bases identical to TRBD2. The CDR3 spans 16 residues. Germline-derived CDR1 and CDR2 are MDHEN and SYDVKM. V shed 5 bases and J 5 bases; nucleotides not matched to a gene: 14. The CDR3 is CASSNSRLAGYETQYF. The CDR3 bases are TGTGCCAGCAGTAATTCCCGACTAGCTGGGTACGAGACCCAGTACTTC.

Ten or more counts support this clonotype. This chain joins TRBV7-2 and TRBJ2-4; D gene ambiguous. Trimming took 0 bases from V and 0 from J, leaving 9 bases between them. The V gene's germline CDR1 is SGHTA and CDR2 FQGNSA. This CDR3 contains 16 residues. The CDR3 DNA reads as TGTGCCAGCAGCTTAGCGGCAGCCGAAGCCAAAAACATTCAGTACTTC. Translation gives CASSLAAAEAKNIQYF.